These 21 T cell receptor beta chains were sequenced from one sample in a study of T cells in tuberculosis. The time point was: new active TB diagnosis, blood taken before or within 7 days of starting treatment. Assay used: immunoSEQ multiplex PCR; TCRdb lists only in-frame clones, some missing. The sample has 30,000 or so clones, under 95% seen once. The sample was PBMCs, taken at tuberculosis diagnosis. The receptors were gathered from an adult with tuberculosis. Some clones in this sample may be carry-over from other donors' samples.

This chain uses TRBV14 with TRBJ2-7; 8 bases map to TRBD1. Germline CDR1 and CDR2: SGHDN and FVKESK. The CDR3 is 14 amino acids. V was clipped by 4 bases and J by 2 bases; unmatched bases: 4. The CDR3 sequence: CASSRRTGTYEQYF. The CDR3, as DNA: TGTGCCAGCAGCCGGCGGACAGGGACCTACGAGCAGTACTTC.

This chain joins TRBV19 and TRBJ2-7; D perhaps matches TRBD1 (7 bases). This CDR3 region has 15 residues. The germline gives CDR1 LNHDA, CDR2 SQIVND (reference sequence). V was pared by 3 bases and J by 3 bases, with 15 bases between. The CDR3 coding sequence is TGTGCCAGTAGTATGGAGGGGGCCCTAAACTACGAGCAGTACTTC. Residues: CASSMEGALNYEQYF.

The gene calls are TRBV13 and TRBJ2-4; TRBD2 matches 10 bases. V lost 5 bases and J lost 8; bases outside the gene matches: 6. The CDR3 is 14 amino acids. The germline V gene encodes CDR1 PRHDT and CDR2 FYEKMQ (reference sequence). CDR3 region: CASSTRTSGDIQYF. CDR3 sequence (DNA): TGTGCCAGCAGCACCCGGACTAGCGGTGACATTCAGTACTTC.

The chain carries TRBV10-3 and TRBJ2-1; D may be TRBD1 (5 bases). CDR1 and CDR2 from the germline V gene are ENHRY and SYGVKD. The V and J ends lost 0 bases and 4 bases respectively, with 13 bases between them. The CDR3 covers 16 residues. The chain's CDR3 is CAISESAGPQYNEQFF. As DNA, the CDR3 is TGTGCCATCAGTGAGTCGGCAGGGCCACAATACAATGAGCAGTTCTTC.

The rearrangement uses TRBV5-1 and TRBJ1-1; no firm D call. The CDR3 covers 13 residues. Germline CDR1 and CDR2: SGHRS and YFSETQ. The V and J ends lost 4 bases and 0 bases respectively, with 7 bases between them. The CDR3 bases are TGCGCCAGCAGCCCCACATTGAACACTGAAGCTTTCTTT. It yields the protein CASSPTLNTEAFF.

The count of this clone is one. The chain joins TRBV27 to TRBJ1-3; unclear D gene. The CDR3 sequence is 14 residues long. V lost 5 bases to trimming and J lost 2 bases, with 10 bases between them. Germline values: CDR1 MNHEY, CDR2 SMNVEV (reference sequence). The CDR3 DNA follows: TGTGCCAGCAGTCAGACGAGGGCTGGAAACACCATATATTTT. Translation gives CASSQTRAGNTIYF.

The chain recombines TRBV28 with TRBJ2-7, with 9 nucleotides matching TRBD1. CDR3 length: 15 amino acids. Germline trimming cut 4 bases from V and 5 bases from J; bases unmatched to any gene: 9. CDR1 MDHEN and CDR2 SYDVKM come from the germline V gene. CDR3 in amino acids: CASSSQGQGRDEQYF. The DNA for the CDR3 is TGTGCCAGCAGTTCCCAGGGACAGGGTAGGGACGAGCAGTACTTC.

The V call is TRBV6-5, the J call TRBJ1-6, with no clear D. V lost 5 bases and J lost 8, with 10 bases in between. Germline values: CDR1 MNHEY, CDR2 SVGAGI. There are 13 residues in the CDR3. CDR3 residues: CASSRGRDSPLHF. CDR3 in DNA: TGTGCCAGCAGTCGCGGCCGAGATTCACCCCTCCACTTT.

The chain has TRBV11-2 and TRBJ1-5; a weak D match, TRBD1 (5 bases). The CDR3 has 13 amino acids. Trimming shortened V by 5 bases and J by 3 bases, and 8 bases separated the two germline ends. Germline values: CDR1 SGHAT, CDR2 FQNNGV. The CDR3 DNA is TGTGCCAGCAGCGCCAGGGACAATCAGCCCCAGCATTTT. This encodes CASSARDNQPQHF.

The chain couples TRBV10-3 to TRBJ1-2; 10 positions agree with TRBD1. The CDR3 totals 15 residues. Germline-derived CDR1 and CDR2 are ENHRY and SYGVKD. V trimming: 0 bases; J trimming: 7 bases; junction bases outside the gene matches: 5. The CDR3 loop is CAISESVTGGGGYTF. The CDR3 DNA follows: TGTGCCATCAGTGAGTCCGTGACAGGGGGCGGTGGCTACACCTTC.

This clone has a single count. V gene TRBV9 combines with J gene TRBJ2-7; 9 nucleotides agree with TRBD1. The CDR3 consists of 15 residues. CDR1 and CDR2 (germline): SGDLS, YYNGEE. The V gene end was trimmed by 2 bases and the J gene end by 0 bases; junction bases not matched to a gene: 3. The CDR3 sequence is CASSVGQGRSYEQYF. The CDR3 DNA follows: TGTGCCAGCAGCGTGGGACAGGGTCGCTCCTACGAGCAGTACTTC.

This clone has just one count. V is TRBV25-1 and J is TRBJ2-4, with D possibly being TRBD2 (6 bases). Germline V CDR1 and CDR2: MGHDK, SYGVNS. The CDR3 is 15 residues long. V was clipped by 7 bases and J by 6 bases, with 19 bases between them. CDR3 protein: CASTRGGARGNIQYF. The CDR3 DNA reads as TGTGCCAGCACTCGAGGAGGGGCGAGGGGAAACATTCAGTACTTC.

The chain has TRBV27 and TRBJ2-3, with TRBD1 matching 12 bases. V shed 4 bases and J 7 bases; nucleotides not matched to a gene: 12. The CDR3 runs 17 residues. CDR1 MNHEY and CDR2 SMNVEV come from the germline V gene (reference sequence). This chain's CDR3 is CASSWGGDRGQVNTQYF. The CDR3, as DNA: TGTGCCAGCAGTTGGGGAGGGGACAGGGGGCAGGTGAATACGCAGTATTTT.

The chain has TRBV27 and TRBJ1-2; 9 positions agree with TRBD1. The CDR3 totals 15 residues. V was pared by 5 bases and J by 8 bases, with 12 bases of the junction left unmatched. Germline-derived CDR1 and CDR2 are MNHEY and SMNVEV (reference sequence). The CDR3: CASSPWTGAPIGYTF. CDR3 nucleotides: TGTGCCAGCAGTCCTTGGACAGGGGCACCTATCGGCTACACCTTC.

The chain is built from TRBV18 and TRBJ2-1, with 7 bases that match TRBD1. CDR3 length equals 11 residues. Germline CDR1 is KGHSH and CDR2 is LQKENI. V lost 5 bases and J lost 8; bases outside the gene matches: 0. The CDR3 region is CASSTGDEQFF. The CDR3 region has the DNA TGTGCCAGCTCAACAGGGGATGAGCAGTTCTTC.

Relative to its sample, this clone is medium-sized. V usage is TRBV6-6 and J usage is TRBJ2-2; D not resolved. V lost 7 bases and J lost 0, with 3 bases in between. Germline lookup yields CDR1 MNHNY and CDR2 SVGAGI (reference sequence). The CDR3 length is 12 residues. The CDR3 region has the DNA TGTGCCAGCATAGCGAACACCGGGGAGCTGTTTTTT. It specifies CASIANTGELFF.

The table lists this clone with a count of one. The rearrangement joins TRBV18 to TRBJ2-3; a weak D match, TRBD1 (6 bases). Germline V gene data show CDR1 as KGHSH and CDR2 as LQKENI. V gave up 2 bases and J gave up 6 bases, with 12 bases separating them. The CDR3 runs to 14 residues. The CDR3 bases are TGTGCCAGCTCACCAATGGGGGCCTGGGATACGCAGTATTTT. Translated: CASSPMGAWDTQYF. The whole variable domain, filled in from reference TRBV18 and TRBJ2-3, reads NAGVMQNPRHLVRRRGQEARLRCSPMKGHSHVYWYRQLPEEGLKFMVYLQKENIIDESGMPKERFSAEFPKEGPSILRIQQVVRGDSAAYFCASSPMGAWDTQYFGPGTRLTVL.

This chain uses TRBV18 with TRBJ1-2, with TRBD1 identical over 7 bases. V dropped 1 base and J dropped 7; count of bases not matched to a gene: 12. The CDR3 length is 16 residues. CDR1 and CDR2 (germline): KGHSH, LQKENI. The CDR3 DNA reads TGTGCCAGCTCACCACAATTAGGCAGGGGGAAATCTGGCTACACCTTC. It codes for CASSPQLGRGKSGYTF.

The gene calls are TRBV10-3 and TRBJ1-5; D is unresolved. The CDR3 has 13 residues. V lost 2 bases and J 9 bases, leaving 11 bases between the germline ends. CDR1 is ENHRY and CDR2 is SYGVKD in the germline V gene. As DNA, the CDR3 is TGTGCCATCAGTGAGGGGCAGAATTGGCCCCAGCATTTT. Amino acids: CAISEGQNWPQHF.

The chain recombines TRBV7-9 with TRBJ2-1; perhaps TRBD2 as D (6 bases). The CDR3 consists of 16 residues. Germline V gene sequence: CDR1 SEHNR, CDR2 FQNEAQ (reference sequence). The germline V and J ends were trimmed by 6 bases and 5 bases, with 20 bases remaining between them. CDR3 sequence (DNA): TGTGCCAGCAGATCCCCTCTTCCGGGCGGGGACAATGAGCAGTTCTTC. It is translated as CASRSPLPGGDNEQFF.

The J gene is TRBJ1-1, the V gene TRBV7-9; D is unclear. The CDR3 is 15 amino acids. CDR1 and CDR2 (germline): SEHNR, FQNEAQ (reference sequence). Trimming stripped 5 bases from V and 0 bases from J, with 13 bases between. CDR3 amino acids: CASSSFRGLNTEAFF. The CDR3 DNA follows: TGTGCCAGCAGCAGCTTTCGAGGGTTGAACACTGAAGCTTTCTTT.